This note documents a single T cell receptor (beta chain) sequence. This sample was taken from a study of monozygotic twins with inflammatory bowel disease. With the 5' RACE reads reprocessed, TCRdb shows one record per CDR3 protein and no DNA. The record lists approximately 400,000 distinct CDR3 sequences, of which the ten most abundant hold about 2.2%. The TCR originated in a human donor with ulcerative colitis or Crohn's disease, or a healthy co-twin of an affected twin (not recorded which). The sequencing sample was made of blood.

CDR3 loop: CASSFLAGGPSVTGELFF. The chain employs TRBV5-1 and TRBJ2-2; the TCRdb call, TRBD2, lacks DNA for checking. The length of the CDR3 is 18 residues. The germline V gene encodes CDR1 SGHRS and CDR2 YFSETQ. Together with reference TRBV5-1 and TRBJ2-2, the CDR3 gives the full variable domain: KAGVTQTPRYLIKTRGQQVTLSCSPISGHRSVSWYQQTPGQGLQFLFEYFSETQRNKGNFPGRFSGRQFSNSRSEMNVSTLELGDSALYLCASSFLAGGPSVTGELFFGEGSRLTVL.